What follows are 21 T cell receptor beta chains derived from one specimen sequenced in a study of T cell responses to AZD1222 COVID-19 vaccine. Libraries were prepared by immunoSEQ multiplex PCR; TCRdb keeps only in-frame clonotypes and omits some of them. This sample yields roughly 67,000 clones, of which about 89% are seen a single time; 25% to 35% belongs to the top ten. Specimen: peripheral blood, collected 28 days after the second AZD1222 dose. The source is an adult who received the AZD1222 COVID-19 vaccine.

This chain joins TRBV6-1 and TRBJ2-5; possibly TRBD1 or TRBD2 for D (6 bases each). V lost 3 bases and J lost 7, with 15 bases in between. The CDR3 is 14 amino acids. CDR1 is MNHNS, CDR2 SASEGT, per germline. CDR3 protein: CASSESGAQGTQYF. In DNA form, the CDR3 reads TGTGCCAGCAGTGAGTCGGGGGCCCAGGGGACCCAGTACTTC.

The chain recombines TRBV12-3 or TRBV12-4 with TRBJ2-7, with D perhaps TRBD1 (5 bases). Trimming stripped 2 bases from V and 2 bases from J, with 7 bases between. CDR3 length: 13 amino acids. This CDR3 is CASSLQDTYEQYF. DNA for the CDR3: TGTGCCAGCAGTTTACAGGACACCTACGAGCAGTACTTC.

V gene TRBV6-2 or TRBV6-3 combines with J gene TRBJ1-5; 7 positions match TRBD1. CDR1 and CDR2 from the germline V gene are MNHEY and SVGEGT. The CDR3 consists of 15 residues. V shed 5 bases, J shed 0 bases, and the junction held 4 bases outside the gene matches. Here the CDR3 DNA reads TGTGCCAGCAGTACAGGGGTTCCTAGCAATCAGCCCCAGCATTTT. Amino acids: CASSTGVPSNQPQHF.

This chain uses TRBV19 with TRBJ2-1, with D tentatively TRBD1 or TRBD2 (6 bases each). CDR3 length: 16 residues. V dropped 5 bases and J dropped 2 bases, with 16 bases sitting between them. Germline V lookup: CDR1 LNHDA, CDR2 SQIVND (reference sequence). DNA for the CDR3: TGTGCCAGTAGTCTCAGGGGAGGAGCTCCCTACAATGAGCAGTTCTTC. The encoded protein is CASSLRGGAPYNEQFF.

This clone was seen a few times. The V gene is TRBV4-2, the J gene TRBJ2-5, with D possibly being TRBD2 (5 bases). CDR1 LGHNA and CDR2 YNFKEQ come from the germline V gene. V was cut by 0 bases and J by 5 bases, with 13 bases left in between. The CDR3 spans 15 residues. In DNA form, the CDR3 reads TGTGCCAGCAGCCAAGAACTAGGGTGGGGTGAGACCCAGTACTTC. Its protein product is CASSQELGWGETQYF.

The V gene is TRBV18, the J gene TRBJ2-3; 12 nucleotides line up with TRBD2. The ends lost 6 bases at V and 1 base at J; junction bases unmatched: 2. There are 15 residues in the CDR3. Germline V CDR1 and CDR2: KGHSH, LQKENI. CDR3 sequence: CASSPSGRGTDTQYF. Here the CDR3 DNA reads TGTGCCAGCTCTCCTAGCGGGAGGGGCACAGATACGCAGTATTTT.

The J gene is TRBJ2-1, the V gene TRBV10-1; no clear D gene. Germline CDR1 is WNHNN and CDR2 is SYGVQD (reference sequence). V was cut by 5 bases and J by 0 bases, with 8 bases left in between. The CDR3 sequence is 14 residues long. CDR3 sequence reads: CASSNRNSYNEQFF. CDR3 in DNA: TGCGCCAGCAGTAACAGAAACTCCTACAATGAGCAGTTCTTC.

The rearrangement joins TRBV6-2 or TRBV6-3 to TRBJ2-3, with 7 bases identical to TRBD1. The germline gives CDR1 MNHEY, CDR2 SVGEGT. V lost 5 bases to trimming and J lost 3 bases; unmatched junction nucleotides: 8. CDR3 size: 15 residues. CDR3 residues: CASSLSQGVTDTQYF. In nucleotides, the CDR3 is TGTGCCAGCAGTCTCTCGCAGGGGGTAACAGATACGCAGTATTTT.

The chain employs TRBV19 and TRBJ1-1; D not certain. This CDR3 has 13 residues. Germline V gene lookup returns CDR1 LNHDA and CDR2 SQIVND (reference sequence). Trimming removed 0 bases from V and 6 bases from J, with 8 bases in between. The CDR3 reads CASSIEEWAEAFF. In DNA, the CDR3 is TGTGCCAGTAGTATAGAGGAATGGGCTGAAGCTTTCTTT.

The V call is TRBV7-9, the J call TRBJ2-2, with D unclear. Trimming pared 2 bases from V and 7 bases from J, leaving 11 bases between. The CDR3 contains 14 residues. Germline CDR1 is SEHNR and CDR2 is FQNEAQ (reference sequence). CDR3 in DNA: TGTGCCAGCAGCTTATGGTCTTATGACGGGGAGCTGTTTTTT. It translates to CASSLWSYDGELFF.

This clone has only a few counts. The V and J genes are TRBV5-1 and TRBJ2-5; D remains unclear. Trimming shortened V by 4 bases and J by 1 base, and 5 bases separated the two germline ends. Germline CDR1 reads SGHRS; CDR2 reads YFSETQ. The CDR3 is made up of 12 amino acids. CDR3 nucleotides: TGCGCCAGCAGCCCGAGCCAAGAGACCCAGTACTTC. Residues: CASSPSQETQYF.

The chain links TRBV18 to TRBJ1-2, with 7 bases lining up with TRBD1. After removal of 0 bases from V and 7 bases from J, the junction contained 11 bases not matched to a gene. The CDR3 is 16 amino acids. Germline V CDR1 and CDR2: KGHSH, LQKENI. This CDR3 is CASSPPHLTGESGYTF. CDR3 nucleotide sequence: TGTGCCAGCTCACCACCTCATCTTACAGGGGAGAGTGGCTACACCTTC.

The V gene is TRBV10-1, the J gene TRBJ2-7; 9 bases agree with TRBD1. The trim removed 6 bases at V and 4 bases at J, leaving 7 bases unmatched. The CDR3 has 14 residues. The germline V gene encodes CDR1 WNHNN and CDR2 SYGVQD (reference sequence). The CDR3 loop reads CASSKGQGRYEQYF. The CDR3 DNA reads as TGCGCCAGCAGCAAAGGACAGGGGAGGTACGAGCAGTACTTC.

J is TRBJ2-2 and V is TRBV19; 10 bases align to TRBD2. This CDR3 has 15 residues. CDR1 and CDR2 (germline): LNHDA, SQIVND (reference sequence). The J segment lost 2 bases and the V segment lost 6 bases, leaving 3 bases of the junction unmatched. The CDR3 loop reads CASRELAGNTGELFF. CDR3 DNA: TGTGCCAGTAGAGAACTAGCGGGAAACACCGGGGAGCTGTTTTTT.

This chain uses TRBV24-1 with TRBJ2-1, with 14 bases identical to TRBD2. The CDR3 contains 16 residues. The V segment lost 3 bases and the J segment 7 bases; nucleotides outside the gene matches: 4. Germline CDR1 KGHDR, CDR2 SFDVKD. The CDR3 region has the DNA TGTGCCACCAGTGATACCGGACTAGCGGGAGGAAATGAGCAGTTCTTC. This sequence encodes CATSDTGLAGGNEQFF.

The chain combines TRBV14 with TRBJ2-7, with TRBD2 matching over 13 bases. With 5 bases clipped from V and 7 bases from J, the junction kept 11 bases outside the gene matches. CDR3 length equals 16 residues. Germline V CDR1 and CDR2: SGHDN, FVKESK. As DNA, the CDR3 is TGTGCCAGCAGCTATTGGACTAGCGGGAGCTCGGGGGAGCAGTACTTC. Protein sequence: CASSYWTSGSSGEQYF.

This clone was observed once. The V call is TRBV5-6, the J call TRBJ1-6, with 7 bases matching TRBD1. CDR1 and CDR2 from the germline V gene are SGHDT and YYEEEE. The V gene end was trimmed by 2 bases and the J gene end by 7 bases; junction bases not matched to a gene: 3. The CDR3 spans 14 residues. CDR3 nucleotides: TGTGCCAGCAGCTTAGGGACAGAGAATTCACCCCTCCACTTT. Its protein is CASSLGTENSPLHF.

V and J are TRBV6-5 and TRBJ2-1; D might be TRBD2 (5 bases). CDR1 MNHEY and CDR2 SVGAGI come from the germline V gene. The CDR3 is 15 amino acids. V was cut by 6 bases and J by 0 bases, with 12 bases left in between. CDR3 DNA sequence: TGTGCCAGCAGGGAGGTCGGGAACTCCTACAATGAGCAGTTCTTC. Protein sequence: CASREVGNSYNEQFF.

The chain uses TRBV9 and TRBJ2-6, with a tentative D call TRBD1 (6 bases). V was trimmed by 4 bases and J by 0 bases, leaving 14 bases between them. This CDR3 region has 17 residues. CDR1 is SGDLS, CDR2 YYNGEE, per germline. The CDR3, as DNA: TGTGCCAGCAGCCCCCGCCTAGGGGGCTCTGGGGCCAACGTCCTGACTTTC. This encodes CASSPRLGGSGANVLTF.

The CDR3 sequence is CSVTSDRVTEAFF. CDR3 coding DNA: TGCAGCGTCACTTCAGACAGGGTCACTGAAGCTTTCTTT. The chain carries TRBV29-1 and TRBJ1-1; TRBD1 matches 7 bases. Trimming at V came to 6 bases and at J to 4 bases, leaving 8 bases not matched to a gene. CDR3 length: 13 amino acids. The germline V gene encodes CDR1 SQVTM and CDR2 ANQGSEA.

The V gene is TRBV12-3 or TRBV12-4, the J gene TRBJ2-5, with D possibly being TRBD1 (6 bases). There are 12 residues in the CDR3. V lost 5 bases and J lost 5, with 9 bases in between. CDR3 nucleotides: TGTGCCAGCAGTACAGGGTTGGAGACCCAGTACTTC. This codes for CASSTGLETQYF.